Reported below is one T cell receptor (beta chain). Profiling relied on immunoSEQ multiplex PCR, and the TCRdb table lists in-frame clones only, not all of them. The table lists more than 500,000 clones, around 95% of them singletons, with about 0.06% in the top ten. This sample stems from a study of shared clonotypes between healthy human individuals. Germline V gives CDR1 MNHEY, CDR2 SVGAGI. The CDR3 is made up of 13 amino acids. V was trimmed by 5 bases and J by 1 base, leaving 8 bases between them. This receptor was obtained from a woman aged 25 to 45 in good health. The rearrangement links TRBV6-5 to TRBJ1-1; D is uncertain. The sequenced sample consisted of naive CD4+ T cells sorted from blood. Subset denoted: CD45RA+ positively selected. CDR3 nucleotides: TGTGCCAGCAGTAAGGTCCGGAACACTGAAGCTTTCTTT. This codes for CASSKVRNTEAFF.